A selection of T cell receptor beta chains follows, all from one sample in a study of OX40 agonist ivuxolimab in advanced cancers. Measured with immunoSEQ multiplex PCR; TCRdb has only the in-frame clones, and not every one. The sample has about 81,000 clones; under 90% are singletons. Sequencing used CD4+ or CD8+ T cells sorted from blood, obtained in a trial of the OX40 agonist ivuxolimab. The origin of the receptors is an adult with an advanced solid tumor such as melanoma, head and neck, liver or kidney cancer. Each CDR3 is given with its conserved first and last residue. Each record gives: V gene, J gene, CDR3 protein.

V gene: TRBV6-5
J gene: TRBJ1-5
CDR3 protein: CASSANQPQHF

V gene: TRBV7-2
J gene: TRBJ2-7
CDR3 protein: CASTRETRYEQYF

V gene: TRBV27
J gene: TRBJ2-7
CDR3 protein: CASSSLAGGVHEQYF

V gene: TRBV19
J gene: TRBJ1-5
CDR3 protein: CASSIWSQPQHF

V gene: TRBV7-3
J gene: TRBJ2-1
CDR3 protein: CASSWVWVSGYNEQFF

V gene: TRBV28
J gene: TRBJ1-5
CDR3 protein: CAGGGRSNQPQHF

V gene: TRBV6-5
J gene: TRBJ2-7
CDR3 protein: CASSYSGIGEQYF

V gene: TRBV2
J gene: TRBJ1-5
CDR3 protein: CASSAMKTGNQPQHF

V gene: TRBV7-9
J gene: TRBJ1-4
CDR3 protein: CASSLGRVPDEKLFF

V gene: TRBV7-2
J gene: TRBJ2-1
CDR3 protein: CASSFWTLSSYNEQFF

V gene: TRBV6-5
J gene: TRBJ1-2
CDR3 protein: CASSKWTGNGYTF

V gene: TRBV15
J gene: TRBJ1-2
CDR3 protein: CATSRDKQGPRGYTF

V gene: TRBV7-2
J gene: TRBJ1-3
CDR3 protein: CASSTRQQDSGNTIYF

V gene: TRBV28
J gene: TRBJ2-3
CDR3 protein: CASSLLSPDTQYF

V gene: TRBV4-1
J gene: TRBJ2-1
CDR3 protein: CASSQDSQQFF

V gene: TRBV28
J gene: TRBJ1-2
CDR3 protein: CASSLGTGLAYGYTF

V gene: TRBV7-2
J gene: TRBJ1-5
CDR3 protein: CATAPNRSRQPQHF

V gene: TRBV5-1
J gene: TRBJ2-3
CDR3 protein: CASSQRPRGDNGGTQYF

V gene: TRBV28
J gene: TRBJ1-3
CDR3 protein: CASRDFSGNTIYF